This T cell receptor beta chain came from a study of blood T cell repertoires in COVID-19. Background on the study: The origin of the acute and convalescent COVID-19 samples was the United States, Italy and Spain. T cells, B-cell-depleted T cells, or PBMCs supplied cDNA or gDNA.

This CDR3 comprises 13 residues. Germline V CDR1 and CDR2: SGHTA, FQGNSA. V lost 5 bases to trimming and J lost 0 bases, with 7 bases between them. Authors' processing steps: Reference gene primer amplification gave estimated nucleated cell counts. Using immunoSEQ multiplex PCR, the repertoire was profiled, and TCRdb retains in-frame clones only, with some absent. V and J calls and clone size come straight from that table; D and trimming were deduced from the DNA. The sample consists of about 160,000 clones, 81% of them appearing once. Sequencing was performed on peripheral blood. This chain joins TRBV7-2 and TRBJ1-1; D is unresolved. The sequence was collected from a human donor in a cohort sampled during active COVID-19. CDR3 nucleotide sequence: TGTGCCAGCAGCGCCGAGATGAACACTGAAGCTTTCTTT. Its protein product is CASSAEMNTEAFF.